The sample holds a few counts of the clone carrying this T cell receptor (beta chain). V lost 6 bases to trimming and J lost 5 bases, with 16 bases between them. Germline V gene sequence: CDR1 PRHDT, CDR2 FYEKMQ (reference sequence). This CDR3 spans 14 amino acids. This specimen comes from a study of blood T cell repertoires in COVID-19. Turning to the study itself: The United States, Italy and Spain were the sources of the acute and convalescent COVID-19 samples. PBMCs, B-cell-depleted T cells, or T cells provided the cDNA or gDNA that made up the material.

As originally analysed: Reference gene primer amplification gave nucleated cell count estimates. Sequenced by immunoSEQ multiplex PCR; TCRdb stores in-frame clones only, minus some. The DNA was the basis for D and trimming; V, J and clone size are from that table. The data show 60,000 to 85,000 clones, more than 75% seen once. The clonotype originates from a human donor in a cohort sampled during active COVID-19. This chain connects TRBV13 to TRBJ1-1; possible D gene TRBD1, 6 bases. Sequencing was done on a sample of peripheral blood. CDR3 DNA: TGTGCCAGCAGAGTCAGGGGTAGCGGGACTGAAGCTTTCTTT. It specifies CASRVRGSGTEAFF.